The text below deals with one T cell receptor (beta chain). These data originate in a study of blood T cell repertoires in COVID-19. Across the whole study: Donors in the United States, Italy and Spain gave samples during acute or convalescent COVID-19. T cells, B-cell-depleted T cells, or PBMCs supplied cDNA or gDNA.

Germline CDR1 MNHEY, CDR2 SMNVEV (reference sequence). This CDR3 spans 15 amino acids. The germline V and J ends were trimmed by 4 bases and 0 bases, with 12 bases remaining between them. Per the original data handling: Amplifying reference gene primers gave estimates of nucleated cell counts. The protocol was immunoSEQ multiplex PCR, while the TCRdb copy is restricted to in-frame clones and leaves out a portion. V, J and clone size are taken as reported in that table, and D and trimming were inferred from the DNA itself. The data contain approximately 220,000 clones, 80% to 85% of them seen just once; the ten biggest clones take up about 2.3%.

Sequencing was performed on peripheral blood. The origin of this receptor is a woman aged 55 to 70 with acute or convalescent COVID-19. The chain links TRBV27 to TRBJ2-5, with D possibly matching TRBD1 (6 bases). The CDR3 DNA is TGTGCCAGCAGTTCAGGGGACCTCCACCAAGAGACCCAGTACTTC. This codes for CASSSGDLHQETQYF.